A single sample is the source of the 23 T cell receptor beta chains below, sequenced in a study of shared clonotypes between healthy human individuals. The data were produced by immunoSEQ multiplex PCR, yet TCRdb's version contains in-frame clones alone and is incomplete. The sample consists of around 1.1 million clones, around 78% of them appearing once. Sequenced: memory CD4+ T cells from PBMCs. The subset is: CD45RA-negative fraction. Receptors were obtained from a man aged 18 to 29 in good health. Some clones in this sample may be carry-over from other donors' samples.

Worth noting for this clone: Different DNA sequences within this sample yield the same CDR3. The rearrangement joins TRBV18 to TRBJ1-5; D not certain. Germline CDR1 is KGHSH and CDR2 is LQKENI. The ends were cut back, 6 bases at V and 6 bases at J, with 9 bases in the middle. The CDR3 runs to 12 residues. CDR3 residues: CASSLSGQPQHF. Written as DNA, the CDR3 is TGTGCCAGCTCCCTCTCGGGTCAGCCCCAGCATTTT.

This sequence joins TRBV6-5 and TRBJ1-1, with a possible D match to TRBD1 (5 bases). Germline V CDR1 and CDR2: MNHEY, SVGAGI. The CDR3 contains 14 residues. Trimming pared 0 bases from V and 6 bases from J, leaving 11 bases between. The CDR3 reads CASSYSSRESEAFF. The CDR3 DNA sequence: TGTGCCAGCAGTTACTCGAGCAGGGAATCTGAAGCTTTCTTT.

The CDR3 sequence: CATSGVAGHSYEQYF. The DNA of the CDR3 is TGTGCCACCTCGGGGGTAGCGGGTCACTCCTACGAGCAGTACTTC. This sequence joins TRBV28 and TRBJ2-7, with 7 bases fitting TRBD2. This CDR3 region has 15 residues. Germline assignment: CDR1 MDHEN and CDR2 SYDVKM. The J segment lost 0 bases and the V segment lost 10 bases, leaving 12 bases of the junction unmatched.

This clone turned up a few times. The chain joins TRBV7-2 to TRBJ1-5; no reliable D call. The CDR3 totals 15 residues. The germline V and J ends were trimmed by 4 bases and 4 bases, with 14 bases remaining between them. Germline V gene sequence: CDR1 SGHTA, CDR2 FQGNSA. The DNA for the CDR3 is TGTGCCAGCAGCTCATCCTGGACTTCTAATCAGCCCCAGCATTTT. Residues: CASSSSWTSNQPQHF.

This rearrangement joins TRBV5-1 to TRBJ2-3; possibly TRBD1 for D (5 bases). Per the germline V gene, CDR1 is SGHRS and CDR2 is YFSETQ. CDR3 length: 14 residues. V was clipped by 5 bases and J by 0 bases, with 10 bases between them. The CDR3 loop reads CASRPGMSTDTQYF. The CDR3 DNA reads as TGCGCCAGCAGGCCAGGGATGAGCACAGATACGCAGTATTTT.

The chain employs TRBV4-1 and TRBJ2-3; D might be TRBD1 (6 bases). Germline CDR1 MGHRA, CDR2 YSYEKL. V was pared by 3 bases and J by 8 bases, with 15 bases between. The CDR3 totals 14 residues. The CDR3 here is CASSQTAGAGTQYF. The CDR3 region has the DNA TGCGCCAGCAGCCAGACAGCAGGGGCGGGTACGCAGTATTTT.

The count of this clone is one. The chain is built from TRBV11-2 and TRBJ1-5; 9 nucleotides line up with TRBD1. Germline-derived CDR1 and CDR2 are SGHAT and FQNNGV. This CDR3 spans 12 amino acids. CDR3 DNA sequence: TGTAAACGAACAGGGGGCGGTCAGCCCCAGCATTTT. It specifies CKRTGGGQPQHF. Combining the CDR3 with reference TRBV11-2 and TRBJ1-5 gives the whole variable domain EAGVAQSPRYKIIEKRQSVAFWCNPISGHATLYWYQQILGQGPKLLIQFQNNGVVDDSQLPKDRFSAERLKGVDSTLKIQPAKLEDSAVYLCKRTGGGQPQHFGDGTRLSIL.

This clone was seen only once. The chain joins TRBV10-1 to TRBJ1-3; D unclear. Germline CDR1 WNHNN, CDR2 SYGVQD (reference sequence). The CDR3 spans 16 residues. Trimming removed 0 bases from V and 4 bases from J, with 13 bases in between. In nucleotides, the CDR3 is TGCGCCAGCAGTGAGTCTTATATTATGGCCGGAAACACCATATATTTT. Translating it yields CASSESYIMAGNTIYF.

This clone was recorded a few times. The chain links TRBV4-3 to TRBJ1-5; no firm D call. Trimming took 1 base from V and 9 from J, leaving 13 bases between them. The germline gives CDR1 LGHNA, CDR2 YSLEER. This CDR3 is built from 14 residues. The CDR3 nucleotides read TGCGCCAGCAGCCAAGCCGCTCGGGGTACGCCCCAGCATTTT. Amino acids: CASSQAARGTPQHF.

This sequence joins TRBV4-1 and TRBJ2-1; D unresolved. Trimming left V 4 bases short and J 4 bases short, with 11 bases between. Germline V gives CDR1 MGHRA, CDR2 YSYEKL. The CDR3 runs 14 residues. The CDR3 is CASSPRGFYNEQFF. The CDR3 coding sequence is TGCGCCAGCAGCCCCCGTGGCTTTTACAATGAGCAGTTCTTC.

V usage is TRBV28 and J usage is TRBJ1-1, with 8 bases matching TRBD1. This CDR3 region has 16 residues. V lost 3 bases to trimming and J lost 3 bases; unmatched junction nucleotides: 9. Germline V gives CDR1 MDHEN, CDR2 SYDVKM. DNA of the CDR3: TGTGCCAGCAGTTTGACGACAGGGGCCGTGTACACTGAAGCTTTCTTT. It translates to CASSLTTGAVYTEAFF. Filled out from reference TRBV28 and TRBJ1-1, the complete variable domain reads DVKVTQSSRYLVKRTGEKVFLECVQDMDHENMFWYRQDPGLGLRLIYFSYDVKMKEKGDIPEGYSVSREKKERFSLILESASTNQTSMYLCASSLTTGAVYTEAFFGQGTRLTVV.

This clone was recorded a few times. V and J are TRBV7-2 and TRBJ1-4; 7 bases line up with TRBD1. Trimming removed 5 bases from V and 8 bases from J; junction bases left unmatched: 11. Germline lookup yields CDR1 SGHTA and CDR2 FQGNSA. CDR3 length: 15 residues. Here the CDR3 reads CASSPQGVGAEKLFF. CDR3 coding DNA: TGTGCCAGCAGCCCCCAGGGGGTCGGGGCAGAAAAACTGTTTTTT.

The J gene is TRBJ2-7, the V gene TRBV14; maybe TRBD2 (5 bases). This CDR3 spans 14 amino acids. CDR1 is SGHDN and CDR2 is FVKESK in the germline V gene. Trimming removed 4 bases from V and 3 bases from J, with 13 bases in between. The CDR3 region is CASSPNRAGYEQYF. The DNA for the CDR3 is TGTGCCAGCAGCCCGAATAGGGCGGGCTACGAGCAGTACTTC.

This chain uses TRBV4-1 with TRBJ2-3; 8 nucleotides agree with TRBD2. V shed 7 bases, J shed 0 bases, and the junction held 6 bases outside the gene matches. The CDR3 contains 15 residues. CDR1 and CDR2 from the germline V gene are MGHRA and YSYEKL. The CDR3 coding sequence is TGCGCCAGCACCCTTAGCGGGGCTAGCACAGATACGCAGTATTTT. It encodes CASTLSGASTDTQYF.

There are a few counts of this clone. V and J are TRBV27 and TRBJ2-3, with D possibly being TRBD1 (5 bases). With 6 bases removed from V and 1 base from J, the gap between germline ends came to 14 bases. Germline loops: CDR1 MNHEY, CDR2 SMNVEV (reference sequence). The length of the CDR3 is 15 residues. The CDR3 coding sequence is TGTGCCAGCAGCCTCCAGGGTGATGGCACAGATACGCAGTATTTT. Its translation: CASSLQGDGTDTQYF.

This chain joins TRBV9 and TRBJ1-3, with D perhaps matching TRBD1 (6 bases). V was pared by 3 bases and J by 0 bases, with 10 bases between. CDR1 is SGDLS, CDR2 YYNGEE, per germline. The CDR3 length is 15 residues. DNA of the CDR3: TGTGCCAGCAGCGCACAGGGACACTCTGGAAACACCATATATTTT. Translating gives CASSAQGHSGNTIYF.

CDR3 coding DNA: TGCGCCAGTGGACTAGCGAACACCGGGGAGCTGTTTTTT. Protein: CASGLANTGELFF. The V gene is TRBV5-1, the J gene TRBJ2-2; 7 bases match TRBD2. CDR3 length: 13 residues. Germline loops: CDR1 SGHRS, CDR2 YFSETQ. The J segment lost 0 bases and the V segment lost 8 bases, leaving 1 base of the junction unmatched.

This chain links TRBV7-6 with TRBJ2-1; D is unclear. V gave up 3 bases and J gave up 6 bases, with 30 bases separating them. The germline V gene has CDR1 SGHVS and CDR2 FNYEAQ. The CDR3 sequence is 20 residues long. CDR3 region: CASSFKIRGHRERGSNEQFF. In nucleotides, the CDR3 is TGTGCCAGCAGCTTTAAAATACGTGGTCATCGAGAACGAGGTAGCAATGAGCAGTTCTTC.

This clone was observed once. This chain links TRBV30 with TRBJ1-2, with TRBD1 as a possible D gene (6 bases). V lost 2 bases to trimming and J lost 4 bases, with 14 bases between them. Germline lookup yields CDR1 GTSNPN and CDR2 SVGIG (reference sequence). CDR3 length: 14 residues. CDR3 sequence reads: CAWSRGGRSYGYTF. The CDR3 DNA is TGTGCCTGGAGTAGAGGGGGTCGGAGCTATGGCTACACCTTC.

This chain joins TRBV6-6 and TRBJ1-1; 8 nucleotides agree with TRBD1. Germline V gene data show CDR1 as MNHNY and CDR2 as SVGAGI (reference sequence). The CDR3 totals 15 residues. The junction had 8 bases not matched to a gene; V was cut back by 6 bases and J by 2 bases. CDR3 in DNA: TGTGCCAGCAGCGGGACCGGGACAGGAAACACTGAAGCTTTCTTT. Protein: CASSGTGTGNTEAFF.

The rearrangement joins TRBV11-3 to TRBJ2-3; TRBD1 or TRBD2 may be the D gene (5 bases each). This CDR3 region has 13 residues. Trimming pared 5 bases from V and 5 bases from J, leaving 11 bases between. Per germline, CDR1 SGHNT and CDR2 YENEEA. CDR3 in amino acids: CASSPGAGDTQYF. CDR3 nucleotide sequence: TGTGCCAGCAGCCCCGGGGCTGGAGATACGCAGTATTTT.

This clone was detected once. The chain couples TRBV18 to TRBJ2-1, with 7 bases fitting TRBD1. Trimming at V came to 1 base and at J to 4 bases, leaving 7 bases not matched to a gene. The CDR3 consists of 16 residues. Looked up from germline, CDR1 is KGHSH and CDR2 is LQKENI. The DNA of the CDR3 is TGTGCCAGCTCACCACTAGCCCAGGGACAGTACAATGAGCAGTTCTTC. Protein: CASSPLAQGQYNEQFF.

This clone was picked up a small number of times. V and J are TRBV10-3 and TRBJ1-2; D possibly corresponds to TRBD1 (6 bases). This CDR3 comprises 16 residues. Trimming shortened V by 0 bases and J by 0 bases, and 11 bases separated the two germline ends. Germline V gives CDR1 ENHRY, CDR2 SYGVKD. The CDR3 protein is CAISESGTPTNYGYTF. Here the CDR3 DNA reads TGTGCCATCAGTGAGTCCGGGACACCGACTAACTATGGCTACACCTTC.